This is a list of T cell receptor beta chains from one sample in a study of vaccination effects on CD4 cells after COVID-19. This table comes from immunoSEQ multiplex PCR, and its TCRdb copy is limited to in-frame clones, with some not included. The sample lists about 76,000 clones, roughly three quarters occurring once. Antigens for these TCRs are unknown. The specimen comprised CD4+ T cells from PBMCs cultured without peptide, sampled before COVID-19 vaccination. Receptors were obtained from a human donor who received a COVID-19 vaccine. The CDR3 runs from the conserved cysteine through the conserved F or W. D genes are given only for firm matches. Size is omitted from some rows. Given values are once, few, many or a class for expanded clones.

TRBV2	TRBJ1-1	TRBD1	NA	TGTGCCAGCAAGACAGGGGATTGGTTGACTGAAGCTTTCTTT	CASKTGDWLTEAFF
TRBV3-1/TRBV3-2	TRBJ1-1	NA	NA	TGTGCCAGCAGCCGGAGAGGGACCGAGAACACTGAAGCTTTCTTT	CASSRRGTENTEAFF
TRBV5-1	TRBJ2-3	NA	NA	TGCGCCAGCAGCTTCGGAACAGATACGCAGTATTTT	CASSFGTDTQYF
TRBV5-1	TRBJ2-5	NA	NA	TGCGCCAGCAGCTATAAAGGGACGGAAGAGACCCAGTACTTC	CASSYKGTEETQYF
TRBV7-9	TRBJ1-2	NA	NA	TGTGCCAGCAGCTCCATGAGGTTTACTGGCTACACCTTC	CASSSMRFTGYTF
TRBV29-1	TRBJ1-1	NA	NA	TGCAGCGTCCGCCTCGGGGTTGGCACTGAAGCTTTCTTT	CSVRLGVGTEAFF
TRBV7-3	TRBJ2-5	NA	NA	TGTGCCAGCAGCTTAGGGGGGGGCGCGAATCAAGAGACCCAGTACTTC	CASSLGGGANQETQYF
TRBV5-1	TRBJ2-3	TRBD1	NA	TGCGCCAGCAGCGTCGACAGGGGGTCAGCCGATACGCAGTATTTT	CASSVDRGSADTQYF
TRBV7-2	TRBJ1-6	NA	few	TGTGCCAGCAGCTTAGCCCAGGGTGTTCGGAATTCACCCCTCCACTTT	CASSLAQGVRNSPLHF
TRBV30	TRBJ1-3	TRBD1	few	TGTGCCTTGGAGAGCAGGGGGATTGGAAACACCATATATTTT	CALESRGIGNTIYF
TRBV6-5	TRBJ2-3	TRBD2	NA	TGTGCCAGCAGTTATCGGGGGGGGAGCACAGATACGCAGTATTTT	CASSYRGGSTDTQYF
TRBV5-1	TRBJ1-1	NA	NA	TGCGCCAGCAGCTTGGATGGGGGGCAAGCTTTCTTT	CASSLDGGQAFF
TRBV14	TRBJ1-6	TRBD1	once	TGTGCCAGCAGCCTAGGGGACAGGGGGTTTGGTTCACCCCTCCACTTT	CASSLGDRGFGSPLHF
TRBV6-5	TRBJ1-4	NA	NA	TGTGCCAGCAGTTACCGGGGGACGGATAAACTGTTTTTT	CASSYRGTDKLFF
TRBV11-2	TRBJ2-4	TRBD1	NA	TGTGCCAGCAGCTTAGTGGGACAGGGGGCCCAGCTAGCCAAAAACATTCAGTACTTC	CASSLVGQGAQLAKNIQYF
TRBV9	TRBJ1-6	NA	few	TGTGCCAGCTCCGGGGACACCCTAAATTCACCCCTCCACTTT	CASSGDTLNSPLHF
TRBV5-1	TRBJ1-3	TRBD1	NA	TGCGCCAGCAGCTTAGACAGGGGTTCAGGGAGAAACACCATATATTTT	CASSLDRGSGRNTIYF
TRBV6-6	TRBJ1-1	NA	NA	TGTGCCAGCATGGGGGGGCTCCAAGCTTTCTTT	CASMGGLQAFF
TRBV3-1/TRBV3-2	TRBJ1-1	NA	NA	TGTGCCAGCAGCGGGGCGGGGTACACTGAAGCTTTCTTT	CASSGAGYTEAFF
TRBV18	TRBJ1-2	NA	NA	TGTGCCAGCTCACCAACTCCGGGGGAAGGGATTTATGGCTACACCTTC	CASSPTPGEGIYGYTF
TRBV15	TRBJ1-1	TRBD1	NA	TGTGCCACCAGCGTAAGACAGGGGGCCGCTGAAGCTTTCTTT	CATSVRQGAAEAFF
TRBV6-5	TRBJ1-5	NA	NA	TGTGCCAGCAGTCCGGGGAAGGGTAGCAATCAGCCCCAGCATTTT	CASSPGKGSNQPQHF
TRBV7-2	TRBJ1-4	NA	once	TGTGCCAGCAGCCGCACAACTAATGAAAAACTGTTTTTT	CASSRTTNEKLFF
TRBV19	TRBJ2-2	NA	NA	TGTGCCAGTACACCCCTAGTCGAGTTTGGCACCGGGGAGCTGTTTTTT	CASTPLVEFGTGELFF
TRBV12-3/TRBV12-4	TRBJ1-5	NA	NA	TGTGCCAGCAGTTTTAGTGAGCAGCCCCAGCATTTT	CASSFSEQPQHF
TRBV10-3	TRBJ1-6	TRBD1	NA	TGTGCCATCAGAATACAGGGGGCCGACTCACCCCTCCACTTT	CAIRIQGADSPLHF
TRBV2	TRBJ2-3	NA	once	TGTGCCAGCAGTGATAGGGTAGCCACAGATACGCAGTATTTT	CASSDRVATDTQYF
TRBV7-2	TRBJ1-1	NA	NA	TGTGCCAGCAGCCGCACCATGAACACTGAAGCTTTCTTT	CASSRTMNTEAFF
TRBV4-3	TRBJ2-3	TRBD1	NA	TGCGCCAGCAGCCAGCCCGGGACAGGGGCCGATACGCAGTATTTT	CASSQPGTGADTQYF
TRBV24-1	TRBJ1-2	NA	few	TGTGCCACCAGTGAGGCCGGGGCCCAGATTCACACCTTC	CATSEAGAQIHTF
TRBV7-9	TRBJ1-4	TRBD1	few	TGTGCCAGCAGCATACTCGGGACAGACCCTGAAAAACTGTTTTTT	CASSILGTDPEKLFF
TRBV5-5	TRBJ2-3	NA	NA	TGTGCCAGCAGCTTGCAGGGTGGAGATACGCAGTATTTT	CASSLQGGDTQYF
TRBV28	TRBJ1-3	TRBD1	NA	TGTGCCAGCAGCCCCGACAGGGGAGAAGGAAACACCATATATTTT	CASSPDRGEGNTIYF
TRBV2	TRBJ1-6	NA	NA	TGTGCCAGCGGGAAGGACTCGCCCCTGAATTCACCCCTCCACTTT	CASGKDSPLNSPLHF
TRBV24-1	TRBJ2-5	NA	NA	TGTGCCACCAGTGGGGTAGGGACGGCGCAAGAGACCCAGTACTTC	CATSGVGTAQETQYF
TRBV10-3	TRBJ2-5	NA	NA	TGTGCCATCAGTGAGTCGATGGCAGGGAAGGAGACCCAGTACTTC	CAISESMAGKETQYF
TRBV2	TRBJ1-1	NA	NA	TGTGCCAGCAGTGAACAGGGAAACACTGAAGCTTTCTTT	CASSEQGNTEAFF
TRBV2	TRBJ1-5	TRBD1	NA	TGTGCCAGCAGGCGACAGGGGCATCAGCCCCAGCATTTT	CASRRQGHQPQHF
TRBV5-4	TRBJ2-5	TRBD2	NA	TGTGCCAGCAGCACGGGGGGATCGCAAGAGACCCAGTACTTC	CASSTGGSQETQYF
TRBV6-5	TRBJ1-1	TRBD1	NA	TGTGCCAGCAGCCTAACCAGGGGGGAAGCTTTCTTT	CASSLTRGEAFF
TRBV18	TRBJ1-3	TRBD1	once	TGTGCCAGCTCACAGGGACAGGGCTCTGGAAACACCATATATTTT	CASSQGQGSGNTIYF
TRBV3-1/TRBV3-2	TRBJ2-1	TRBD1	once	TGTGCCAGCAGCCGCATTACTTCCGGGACAGGGTGGAGTAATGAGCAGTTCTTC	CASSRITSGTGWSNEQFF
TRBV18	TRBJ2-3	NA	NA	TGTGCCAGCTCACCATCGGGACCAGATACGCAGTATTTT	CASSPSGPDTQYF
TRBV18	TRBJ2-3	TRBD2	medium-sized	TGTGCCAGCTCAAAGATGACTAGCTCTCGCACAGATACGCAGTATTTT	CASSKMTSSRTDTQYF
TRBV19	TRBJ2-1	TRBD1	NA	TGTGCCAGTAAACCCCGGACAGGGGGCTCCTACAATGAGCAGTTCTTC	CASKPRTGGSYNEQFF
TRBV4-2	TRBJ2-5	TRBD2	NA	TGTGCCAGCAGCCAAGATCCCCCGGGGACTAGCGGGGGGGCGAGGGGGACCCAGTACTTC	CASSQDPPGTSGGARGTQYF
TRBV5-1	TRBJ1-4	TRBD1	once	TGCGCCAGCAGTTCGACAGGGGGCGCTAATGAAAAACTGTTTTTT	CASSSTGGANEKLFF
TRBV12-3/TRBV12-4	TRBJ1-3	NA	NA	TGTGCCAGCAGTTACACAGGGTTCTCCATATATTTT	CASSYTGFSIYF
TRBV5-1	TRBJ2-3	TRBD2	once	TGCGCCAGCAGCCCCGCTAGCGGCGCTAGCACAGATACGCAGTATTTT	CASSPASGASTDTQYF
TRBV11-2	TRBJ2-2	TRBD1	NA	TGTGCCAGCAGCTTTCGACAGGGCGACACCGGGGAGCTGTTTTTT	CASSFRQGDTGELFF
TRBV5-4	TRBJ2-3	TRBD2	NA	TGTGCCAGCAGGTCTAGCGGAAGCACAGATACGCAGTATTTT	CASRSSGSTDTQYF